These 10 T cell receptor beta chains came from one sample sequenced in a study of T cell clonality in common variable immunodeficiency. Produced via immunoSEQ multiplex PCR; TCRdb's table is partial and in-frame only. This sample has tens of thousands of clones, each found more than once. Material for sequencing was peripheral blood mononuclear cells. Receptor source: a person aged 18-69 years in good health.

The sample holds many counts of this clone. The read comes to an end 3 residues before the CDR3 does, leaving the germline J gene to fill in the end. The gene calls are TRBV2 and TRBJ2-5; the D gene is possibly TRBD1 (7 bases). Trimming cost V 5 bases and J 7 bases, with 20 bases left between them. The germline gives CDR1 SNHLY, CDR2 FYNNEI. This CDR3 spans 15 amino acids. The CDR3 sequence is CASSSLGQQGGTQYF. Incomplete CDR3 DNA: TGTGCCAGCAGTTCTCTCGGACAGCAGGGGGGGACC.

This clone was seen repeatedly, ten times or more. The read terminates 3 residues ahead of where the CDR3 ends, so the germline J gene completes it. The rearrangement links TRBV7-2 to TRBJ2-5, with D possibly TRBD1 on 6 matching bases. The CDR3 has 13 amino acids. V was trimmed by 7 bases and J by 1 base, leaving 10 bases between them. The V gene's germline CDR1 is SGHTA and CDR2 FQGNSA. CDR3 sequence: CASNVDSQETQYF. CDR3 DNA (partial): TGTGCCAGCAACGTGGACAGCCAAGAGACC.

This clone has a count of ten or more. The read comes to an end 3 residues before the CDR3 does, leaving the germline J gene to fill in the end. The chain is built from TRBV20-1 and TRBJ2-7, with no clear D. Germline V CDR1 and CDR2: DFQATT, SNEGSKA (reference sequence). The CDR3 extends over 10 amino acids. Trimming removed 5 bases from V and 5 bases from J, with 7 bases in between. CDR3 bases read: TGCAGTGCTTTTTACAACGAG. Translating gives CSAFYNE. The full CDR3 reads CSAFYNEQYF.

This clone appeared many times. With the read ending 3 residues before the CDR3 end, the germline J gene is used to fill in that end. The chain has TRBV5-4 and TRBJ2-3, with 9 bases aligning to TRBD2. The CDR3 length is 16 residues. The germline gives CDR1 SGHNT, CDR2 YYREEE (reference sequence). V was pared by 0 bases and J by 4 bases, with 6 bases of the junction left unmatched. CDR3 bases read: TGTGCCAGCAGCTTGGACCGGCTAGCGGGGCCAGATACG. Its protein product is CASSLDRLAGPDT. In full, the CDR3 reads CASSLDRLAGPDTQYF. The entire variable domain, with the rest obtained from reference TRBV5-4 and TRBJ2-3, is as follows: ETGVTQSPTHLIKTRGQQVTLRCSSQSGHNTVSWYQQALGQGPQFIFQYYREEENGRGNFPPRFSGLQFPNYSSELNVNALELDDSALYLCASSLDRLAGPDTQYFGPGTRLTVL.

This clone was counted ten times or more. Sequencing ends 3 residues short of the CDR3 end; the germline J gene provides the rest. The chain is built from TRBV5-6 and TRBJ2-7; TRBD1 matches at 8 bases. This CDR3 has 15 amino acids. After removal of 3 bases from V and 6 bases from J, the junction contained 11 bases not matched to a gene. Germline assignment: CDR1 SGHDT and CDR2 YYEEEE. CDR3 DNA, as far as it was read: TGTGCCAGCAGCTGGGGGACAGGAATTTTACGCGAG. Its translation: CASSWGTGILRE. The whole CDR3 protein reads CASSWGTGILREQYF.

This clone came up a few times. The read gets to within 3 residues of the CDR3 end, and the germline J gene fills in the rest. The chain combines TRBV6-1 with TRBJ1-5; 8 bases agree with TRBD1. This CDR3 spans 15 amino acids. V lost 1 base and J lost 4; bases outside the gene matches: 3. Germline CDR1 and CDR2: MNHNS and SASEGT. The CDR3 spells CASSEGTGYNQPQHF. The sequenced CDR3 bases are TGTGCCAGCAGTGAAGGGACAGGGTATAATCAGCCC.

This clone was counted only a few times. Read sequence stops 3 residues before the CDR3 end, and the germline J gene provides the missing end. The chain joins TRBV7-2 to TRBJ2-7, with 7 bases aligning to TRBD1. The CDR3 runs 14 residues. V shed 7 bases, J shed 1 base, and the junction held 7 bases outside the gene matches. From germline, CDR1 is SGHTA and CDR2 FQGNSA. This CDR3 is CASTLGTESYEQYF. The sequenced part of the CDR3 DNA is TGTGCCAGCACCCTCGGGACAGAATCCTACGAG.

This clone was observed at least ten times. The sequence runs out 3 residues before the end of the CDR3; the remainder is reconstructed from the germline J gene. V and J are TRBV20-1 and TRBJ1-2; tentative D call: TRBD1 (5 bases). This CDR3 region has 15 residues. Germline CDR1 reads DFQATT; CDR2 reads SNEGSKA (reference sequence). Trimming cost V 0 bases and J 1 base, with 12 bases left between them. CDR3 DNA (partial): TGCAGTGCTAGAGATCCAGGGAGCCTTAACTATGGC. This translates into CSARDPGSLNYG. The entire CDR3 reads CSARDPGSLNYGYTF.

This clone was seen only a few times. CDR3 bases read: TGTGCCAGCTTTGAACAGGGGGACTCCGATGAG. Its protein is CASFEQGDSDE. The whole CDR3 reads CASFEQGDSDEQFF. The chain carries TRBV7-9 and TRBJ2-1; 8 bases match TRBD1. The read terminates 3 residues ahead of where the CDR3 ends, so the germline J gene completes it. V was clipped by 8 bases and J by 8 bases; unmatched bases: 11. The CDR3 loop spans 14 amino acids. The V gene's germline CDR1 is SEHNR and CDR2 FQNEAQ (reference sequence).

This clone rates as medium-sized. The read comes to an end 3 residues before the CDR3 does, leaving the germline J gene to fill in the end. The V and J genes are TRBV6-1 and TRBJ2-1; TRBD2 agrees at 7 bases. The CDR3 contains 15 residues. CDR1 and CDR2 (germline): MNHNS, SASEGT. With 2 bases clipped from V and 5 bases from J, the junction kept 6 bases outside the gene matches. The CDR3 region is CASSEWGGNHNEQFF. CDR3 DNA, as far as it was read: TGTGCCAGCAGTGAATGGGGGGGGAACCACAATGAG.